One sample yielded the 2 T cell receptor beta chains listed below, sequenced in a study of T cells after yellow fever vaccination. TCRdb re-derived calls from the 5' RACE reads in MiXCR, one entry per CDR3 protein. The repertoire holds some 320,000 distinct CDR3 sequences, about 4% seen once, with around 24% in the top ten. Source: PBMCs, taken 5 days after the yellow fever booster vaccination. Receptors originate from a young man who received the YFV17D yellow fever vaccine.

Many counts were recorded for this clonotype. V and J are TRBV6-6 and TRBJ2-7; D remains unclear. Trimming cost V 2 bases and J 5 bases, with 7 bases left between them. The germline V gene has CDR1 MNHNY and CDR2 SVGAGI (reference sequence). The CDR3 loop spans 12 amino acids. The CDR3 DNA follows: TGTGCCAGCAGTTACGGGGTAGACGAGCAGTACTTC. This sequence encodes CASSYGVDEQYF.

This clonotype came up many times. One end of the junction does not line up with germline, which may come from a read error. The chain joins TRBV5-1 to TRBJ1-1; D uncertain. CDR1 and CDR2 from the germline V gene are SGHRS and YFSETQ. The CDR3 extends over 12 amino acids. CDR3 nucleotide sequence: TGCGCCAGCAGCTTTACGGGTTCGCAGAGAGTCTTT. It specifies CASSFTGSQRVF.